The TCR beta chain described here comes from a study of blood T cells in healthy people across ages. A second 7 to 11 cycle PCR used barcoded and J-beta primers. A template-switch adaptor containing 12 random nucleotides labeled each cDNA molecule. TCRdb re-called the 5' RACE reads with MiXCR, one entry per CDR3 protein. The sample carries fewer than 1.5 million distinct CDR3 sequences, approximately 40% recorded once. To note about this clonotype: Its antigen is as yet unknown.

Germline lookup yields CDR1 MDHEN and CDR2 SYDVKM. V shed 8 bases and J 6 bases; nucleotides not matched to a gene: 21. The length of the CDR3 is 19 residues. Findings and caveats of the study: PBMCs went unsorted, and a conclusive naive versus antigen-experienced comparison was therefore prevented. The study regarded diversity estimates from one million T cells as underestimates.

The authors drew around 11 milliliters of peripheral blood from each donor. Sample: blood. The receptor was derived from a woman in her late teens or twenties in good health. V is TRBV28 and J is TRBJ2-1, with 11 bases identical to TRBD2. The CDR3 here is CASGPLPPYLAGGFNEQFF. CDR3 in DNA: TGTGCCAGCGGCCCGCTCCCTCCCTATTTAGCGGGAGGGTTCAATGAGCAGTTCTTC.